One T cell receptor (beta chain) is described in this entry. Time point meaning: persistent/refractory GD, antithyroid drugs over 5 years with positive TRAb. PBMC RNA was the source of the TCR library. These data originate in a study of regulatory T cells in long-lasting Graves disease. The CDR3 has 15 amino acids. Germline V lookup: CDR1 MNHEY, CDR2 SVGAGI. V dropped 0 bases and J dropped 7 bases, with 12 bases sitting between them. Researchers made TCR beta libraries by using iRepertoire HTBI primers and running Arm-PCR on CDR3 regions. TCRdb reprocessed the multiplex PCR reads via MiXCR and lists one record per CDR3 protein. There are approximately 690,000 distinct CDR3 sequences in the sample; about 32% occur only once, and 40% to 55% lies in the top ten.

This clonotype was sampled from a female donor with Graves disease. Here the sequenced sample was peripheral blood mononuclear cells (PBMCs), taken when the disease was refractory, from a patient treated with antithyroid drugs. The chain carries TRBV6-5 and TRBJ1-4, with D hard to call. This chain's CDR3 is CASSYSLGFGEKLFF. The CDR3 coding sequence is TGTGCCAGCAGTTACTCGCTAGGGTTCGGTGAAAAACTGTTTTTT.